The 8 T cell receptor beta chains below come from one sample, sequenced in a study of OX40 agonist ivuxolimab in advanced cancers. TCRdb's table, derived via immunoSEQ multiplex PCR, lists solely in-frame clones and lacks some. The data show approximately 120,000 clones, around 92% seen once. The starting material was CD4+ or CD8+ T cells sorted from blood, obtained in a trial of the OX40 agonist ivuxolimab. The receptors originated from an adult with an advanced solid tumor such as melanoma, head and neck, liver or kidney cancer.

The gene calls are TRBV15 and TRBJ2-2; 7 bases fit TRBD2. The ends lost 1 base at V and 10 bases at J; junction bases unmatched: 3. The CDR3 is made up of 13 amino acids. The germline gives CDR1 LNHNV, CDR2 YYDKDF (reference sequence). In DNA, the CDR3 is TGTGCCACCAGCAGAGCGGGGGGAGAGGAGCTGTTTTTT. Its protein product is CATSRAGGEELFF. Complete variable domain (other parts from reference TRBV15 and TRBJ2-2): DAMVIQNPRYQVTQFGKPVTLSCSQTLNHNVMYWYQQKSSQAPKLLFHYYDKDFNNEADTPDNFQSRRPNTSFCFLDIRSPGLGDTAMYLCATSRAGGEELFFGEGSRLTVL.

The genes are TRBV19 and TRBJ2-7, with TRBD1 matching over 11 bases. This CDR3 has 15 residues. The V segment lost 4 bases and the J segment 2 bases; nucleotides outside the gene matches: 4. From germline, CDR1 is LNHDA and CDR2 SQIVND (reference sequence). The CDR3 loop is CASSRTGGSPYEQYF. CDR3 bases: TGTGCCAGTAGTAGGACAGGGGGCTCCCCCTACGAGCAGTACTTC.

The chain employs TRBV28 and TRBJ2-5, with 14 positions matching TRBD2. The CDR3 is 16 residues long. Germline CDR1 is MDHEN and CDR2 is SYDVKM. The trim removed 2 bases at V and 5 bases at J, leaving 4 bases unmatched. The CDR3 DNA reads TGTGCCAGCAGTTTAGGGACTAGCGGGAGTAGGGAGACCCAGTACTTC. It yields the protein CASSLGTSGSRETQYF.

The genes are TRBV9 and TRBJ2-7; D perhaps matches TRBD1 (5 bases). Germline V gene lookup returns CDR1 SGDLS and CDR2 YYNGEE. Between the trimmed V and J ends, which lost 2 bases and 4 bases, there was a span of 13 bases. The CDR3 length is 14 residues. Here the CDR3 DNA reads TGTGCCAGCAGCGTCCGTTCGCAGGGATACGAGCAGTACTTC. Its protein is CASSVRSQGYEQYF.

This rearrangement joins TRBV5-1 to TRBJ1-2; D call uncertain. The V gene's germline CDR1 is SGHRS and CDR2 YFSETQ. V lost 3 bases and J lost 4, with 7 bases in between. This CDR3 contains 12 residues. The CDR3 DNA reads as TGCGCCAGCAGCTACGACTCCTATGGCTACACCTTC. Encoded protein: CASSYDSYGYTF.

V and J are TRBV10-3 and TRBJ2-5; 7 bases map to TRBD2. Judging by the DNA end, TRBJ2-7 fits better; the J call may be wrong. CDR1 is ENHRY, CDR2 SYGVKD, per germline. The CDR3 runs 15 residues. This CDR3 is CAIRRGLSVNYEQYF. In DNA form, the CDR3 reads TGTGCCATCAGGAGGGGACTATCCGTAAACTACGAGCAGTACTTC.

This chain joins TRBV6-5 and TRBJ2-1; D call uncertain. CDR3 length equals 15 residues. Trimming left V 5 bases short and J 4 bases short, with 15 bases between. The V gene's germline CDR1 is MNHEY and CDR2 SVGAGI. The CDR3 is CASSQTFPPYNEQFF. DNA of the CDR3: TGTGCCAGCAGTCAGACGTTTCCCCCGTACAATGAGCAGTTCTTC.

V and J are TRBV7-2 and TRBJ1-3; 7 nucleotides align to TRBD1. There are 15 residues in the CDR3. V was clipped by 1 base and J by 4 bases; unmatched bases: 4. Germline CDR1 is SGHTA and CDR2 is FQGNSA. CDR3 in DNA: TGTGCCAGCAGCTTAGAGAGGGGACAGGGAAACACCATATATTTT. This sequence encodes CASSLERGQGNTIYF.